This T cell receptor (beta chain) came from a study of blood T cells in healthy people across ages. Study-level results: Relative to aged donors, long-lived donors carried more naive CD4+ cells and displayed higher diversity. The recorded TCR beta diversity per million T cells decreased in a roughly linear manner with age.

Note on this clonotype: The antigen remains unidentified.

The use of a sample-barcoded 5' primer and a J-beta primer mix characterized a second PCR of roughly 6 to 11 cycles. Tagging of each cDNA molecule was performed by a template-switch adaptor with 12 random nucleotides. One entry per CDR3 protein, called by TCRdb with MiXCR from the 5' RACE reads. The sample contains about 800,000 distinct CDR3 sequences, 58% of which appear only once. Each sample used at least 7 million PBMCs. V lost 4 bases, J lost 4 bases, and 13 bases lay in between. The CDR3 has 13 amino acids. Germline V gene data show CDR1 as SQVTM and CDR2 as ANQGSEA. The specimen sequenced was blood. The sequence came from a man aged 25-40 years in good health. This chain joins TRBV29-1 and TRBJ1-2, with D possibly being TRBD1 (6 bases). CDR3 protein: CSVGARGAYGYTF. CDR3 bases: TGCAGCGTTGGGGCCAGGGGAGCCTATGGCTACACCTTC. Full variable domain (rest looked up from reference TRBV29-1 and TRBJ1-2): SAVISQKPSRDICQRGTSLTIQCQVDSQVTMMFWYRQQPGQSLTLIATANQGSEATYESGFVIDKFPISRPNLTFSTLTVSNMSPEDSSIYLCSVGARGAYGYTFGSGTRLTVV.